The source of this T cell receptor beta chain is a study of T cells after yellow fever vaccination. Notes on the study in general: Clonotypes found in both CD4 and CD8 compartments made up a small share.

Germline V gene data show CDR1 as LGHNA and CDR2 as YSLEER. This CDR3 region has 17 residues. Deletions cut 0 bases from V and 3 bases from J, with 14 bases between. This clonotype was observed a few times. The antigen is undetermined. By 5'RACE template switching, TCR cDNA was produced, with a universal primer site and UMIs added in the process. TCRdb reanalysed the 5' RACE reads using MiXCR and keeps one entry per CDR3 protein. The table lists hundreds of thousands of distinct CDR3 sequences, around 3.9% of them singletons. The clonotype was recovered from a man younger than 35 who received the YFV17D yellow fever vaccine. The input for sequencing was PBMCs, taken on the day of the yellow fever booster vaccination. The genes are TRBV4-3 and TRBJ2-2, with D maybe TRBD1 (8 bases). DNA of the CDR3: TGCGCCAGCAGCCAAGATAACACAGGGGGGGACACCGGGGAGCTGTTTTTT. Translation gives CASSQDNTGGDTGELFF.